These T cell receptor beta chains were read from a single sample in a study of CXCR3-negative and CXCR3-positive naive CD8 T cells. TCRdb derives one entry per CDR3 protein from the 5' RACE reads, leaving out DNA. The table gives 100,000 or so distinct CDR3 sequences; the top ten clones make up about 0.35% of it. The material sequenced was naive CXCR3+ CD8+ T cells from blood. Receptors originate from a human donor in good health. Some clones in this sample may be carry-over from other donors' samples. Both conserved end residues are part of each CDR3.

>TRBV5-1|TRBJ2-7
CASRPDGAPAYEQYF
>TRBV5-6|TRBJ2-1
CASSLLTGGPYNEQFF
>TRBV29-1|TRBJ1-2
CSGVAPDYGYTF
>TRBV28|TRBJ2-3
CASKLQGTSTDTQYF
>TRBV4-1|TRBJ2-7
CASSQGLAVYEQYF
>TRBV19|TRBJ2-1
CASSIPWTNEQFF
>TRBV5-6|TRBJ1-6
CASSVGQGYNSPLHF
>TRBV28|TRBJ2-7
CASSSPSVAGGYEQYF
>TRBV6-5|TRBJ2-5
CASSYSGLGGETQYF
>TRBV11-2|TRBJ2-5
CASSLETPFAGETQYF
>TRBV15|TRBJ2-3
CATSRDTGGRTDTQYF
>TRBV20-1|TRBJ2-7
CSARNRGAHEQYF
>TRBV9|TRBJ2-7
CASSDDPGQGVHYEQYF
>TRBV9|TRBJ2-2
CASSVEGLAGEPNTGELFF
>TRBV5-4|TRBJ1-2
CASSRRGQGTHGYTF
>TRBV28|TRBJ2-1
CGSSLRRRDYNEQFF
>TRBV7-6|TRBJ2-1
CASSLNPGNRLAQSYNEQFF
>TRBV19|TRBJ2-7
CASGPGQTYEQYF
>TRBV21-1|TRBJ2-1
CASSKGGRVMRESYNEQFF
>TRBV20-1|TRBJ2-7
CSARVSTGTSGQYF
>TRBV29-1|TRBJ2-7
CSVEFRDSNYEQYF
>TRBV4-3|TRBJ2-7
CASSQGLAGTYEQYF
>TRBV28|TRBJ2-7
CASSLIGQGAHEQYF
>TRBV2|TRBJ2-2
CASTSRLAVANTGELFF
>TRBV11-2|TRBJ2-5
CASSRGRDAYQETQYF
>TRBV29-1|TRBJ2-7
CSVEGDRAYEQYF
>TRBV19|TRBJ2-1
CASSIGERGYNEQFF
>TRBV7-7|TRBJ2-5
CASSLGENQETQYF
>TRBV5-1|TRBJ1-6
CASSLDHNSPLHF
>TRBV27|TRBJ2-7
CASGRQGSSYEQYF
>TRBV5-1|TRBJ2-1
CASSPGIYNEQFF
>TRBV7-9|TRBJ2-1
CASSFGTAYNEQFF
>TRBV15|TRBJ1-2
CATSRHDPVGGQINYGYTF
>TRBV3-1|TRBJ2-1
CASSPHKTGFNEQFF
>TRBV7-9|TRBJ2-4
CASGLLLAGGIAKNIQYF
>TRBV7-9|TRBJ1-4
CASSSTSDGEKLFF
>TRBV11-2|TRBJ2-3
CASRGTDFRLAGDTDTQYF
>TRBV3-1|TRBJ2-5
CASTRGPQETQYF
>TRBV7-3|TRBJ2-5
CASSSGNQETQYF
>TRBV15|TRBJ2-7
CATSRGELAAGYEQYF
>TRBV27|TRBJ2-1
CASSLWTGAIFNNEQFF
>TRBV7-9|TRBJ2-5
CASSPVLAGVAETQYF
>TRBV7-9|TRBJ2-7
CASSFRTSGYEQYF
>TRBV7-9|TRBJ2-1
CASSYYPSGRKYNEQLF
>TRBV10-3|TRBJ1-6
CAISDVGGQYNSPLHF
>TRBV7-9|TRBJ2-5
CASSPDRPWEETQYF
>TRBV5-1|TRBJ2-7
CASAGQNTYEQYF
>TRBV6-2/TRBV6-3|TRBJ1-2
CASSTHKKWNYGYTF
>TRBV3-1|TRBJ1-2
CASSPPAYNYGYTF